This entry is about one TCR beta chain. Its target is not known. The sample is drawn from a study of PD-L1 blockade in urothelial cancer. In the study overall: Once treatment had started, blood was analyzed at 3 weeks (second dose) and again at 6 weeks. Blood samples had a median of approximately 140,000 T cells, 83,000 or so unique TCRs, and clonality roughly 0.074.

Whole-study results and caveats: Sub-median blood TCR clonality before treatment predicted longer survival.

Sequencing was performed with immunoSEQ multiplex PCR; in TCRdb, only in-frame clones are kept and a portion is missing. The sample has about 80,000 clones, about 85% seen once. Germline-derived CDR1 and CDR2 are SNHLY and FYNNEI. The CDR3 consists of 15 residues. V gave up 5 bases and J gave up 6 bases; unmatched junction bases: 8. The chain uses TRBV2 and TRBJ1-5, with 9 bases lining up with TRBD1. The sequencing here drew on PBMCs, taken around atezolizumab (anti-PD-L1) treatment. This receptor was obtained from a woman aged 70-85 years with urothelial cancer. The DNA of the CDR3 is TGTGCCAGCAGTTCTATCCGGACAGGGGCTCAGCCCCAGCATTTT. Encoded protein: CASSSIRTGAQPQHF.